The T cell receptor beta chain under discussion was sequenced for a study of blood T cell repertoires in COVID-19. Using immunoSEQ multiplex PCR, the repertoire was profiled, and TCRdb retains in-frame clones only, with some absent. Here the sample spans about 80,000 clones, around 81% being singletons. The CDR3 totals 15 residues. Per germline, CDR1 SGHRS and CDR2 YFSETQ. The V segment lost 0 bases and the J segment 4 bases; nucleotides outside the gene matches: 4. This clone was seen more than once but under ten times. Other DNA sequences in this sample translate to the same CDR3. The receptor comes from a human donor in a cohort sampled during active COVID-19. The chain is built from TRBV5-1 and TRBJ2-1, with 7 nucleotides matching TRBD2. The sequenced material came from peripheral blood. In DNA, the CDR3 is TGCGCCAGCAGCTTGGGTGCTAGCGGATACAATGAGCAGTTCTTC. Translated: CASSLGASGYNEQFF.